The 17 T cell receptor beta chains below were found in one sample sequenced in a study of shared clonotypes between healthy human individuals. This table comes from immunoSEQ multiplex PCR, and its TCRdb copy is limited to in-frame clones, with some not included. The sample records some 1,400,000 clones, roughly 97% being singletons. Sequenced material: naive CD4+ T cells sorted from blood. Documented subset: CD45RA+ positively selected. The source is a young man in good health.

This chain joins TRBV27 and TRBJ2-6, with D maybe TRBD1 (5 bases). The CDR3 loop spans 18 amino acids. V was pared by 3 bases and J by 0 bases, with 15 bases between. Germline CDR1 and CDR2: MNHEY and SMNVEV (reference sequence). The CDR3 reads CASSFGDRHLSGANVLTF. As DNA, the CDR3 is TGTGCCAGCAGTTTTGGAGACAGACACCTCTCTGGGGCCAACGTCCTGACTTTC.

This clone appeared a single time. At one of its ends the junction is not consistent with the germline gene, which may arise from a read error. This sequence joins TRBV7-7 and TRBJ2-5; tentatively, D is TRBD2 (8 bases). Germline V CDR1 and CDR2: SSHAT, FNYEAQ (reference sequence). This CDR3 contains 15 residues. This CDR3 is CASSSGGLVSETQYF. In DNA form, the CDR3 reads TGTGCTAGCAGCTCAGGGGGACTAGTATCCGAGACCCAGTACTTC.

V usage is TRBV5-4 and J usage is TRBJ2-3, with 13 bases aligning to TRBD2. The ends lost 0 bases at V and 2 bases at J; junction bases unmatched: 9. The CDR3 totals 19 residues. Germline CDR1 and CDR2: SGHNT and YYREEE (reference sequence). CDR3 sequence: CASSLELAGGPDFTDTQYF. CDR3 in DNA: TGTGCCAGCAGCTTGGAACTAGCGGGAGGGCCGGATTTCACAGATACGCAGTATTTT.

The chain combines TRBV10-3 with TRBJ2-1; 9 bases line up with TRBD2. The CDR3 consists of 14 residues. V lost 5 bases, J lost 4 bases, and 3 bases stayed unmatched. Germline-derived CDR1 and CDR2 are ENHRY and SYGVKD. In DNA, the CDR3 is TGTGCCATCAGTCCTAGCGGGATTTACAATGAGCAGTTCTTC. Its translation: CAISPSGIYNEQFF.

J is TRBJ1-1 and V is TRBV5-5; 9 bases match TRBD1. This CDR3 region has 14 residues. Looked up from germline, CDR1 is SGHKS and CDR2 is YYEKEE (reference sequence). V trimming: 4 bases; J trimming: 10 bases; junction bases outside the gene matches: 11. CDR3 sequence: CASSRGDRVYGAFF. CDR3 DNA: TGTGCCAGCAGCCGTGGGGACAGGGTTTATGGAGCTTTCTTT.

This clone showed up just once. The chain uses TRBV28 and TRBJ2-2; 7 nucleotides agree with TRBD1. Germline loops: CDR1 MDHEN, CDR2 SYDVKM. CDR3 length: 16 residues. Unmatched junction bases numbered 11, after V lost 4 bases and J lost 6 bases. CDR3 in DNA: TGTGCCAGCAGTTCCCTGGACAGGCGGTCCCCCGGGGAGCTGTTTTTT. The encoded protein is CASSSLDRRSPGELFF. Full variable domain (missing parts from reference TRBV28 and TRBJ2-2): DVKVTQSSRYLVKRTGEKVFLECVQDMDHENMFWYRQDPGLGLRLIYFSYDVKMKEKGDIPEGYSVSREKKERFSLILESASTNQTSMYLCASSSLDRRSPGELFFGEGSRLTVL.

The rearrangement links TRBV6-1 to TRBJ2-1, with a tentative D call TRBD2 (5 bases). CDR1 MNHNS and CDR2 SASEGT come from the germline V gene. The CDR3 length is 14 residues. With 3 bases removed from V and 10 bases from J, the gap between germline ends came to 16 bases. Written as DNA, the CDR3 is TGTGCCAGCAGTGAGTATCCGGGGTCCACAGAGCAGTTCTTC. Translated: CASSEYPGSTEQFF.

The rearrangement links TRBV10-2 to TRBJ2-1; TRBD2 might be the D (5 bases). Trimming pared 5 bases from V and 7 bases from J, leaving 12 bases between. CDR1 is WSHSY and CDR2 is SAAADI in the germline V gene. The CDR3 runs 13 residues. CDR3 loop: CASSKNWENEQFF. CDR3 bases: TGCGCCAGCAGTAAGAATTGGGAGAATGAGCAGTTCTTC.

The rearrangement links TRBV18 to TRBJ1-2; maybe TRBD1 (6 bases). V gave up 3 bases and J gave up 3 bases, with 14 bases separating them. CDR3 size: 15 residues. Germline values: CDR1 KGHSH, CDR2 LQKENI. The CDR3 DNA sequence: TGTGCCAGCTCACCGTTTCCGGGGGGCGACTATGGCTACACCTTC. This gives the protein CASSPFPGGDYGYTF.

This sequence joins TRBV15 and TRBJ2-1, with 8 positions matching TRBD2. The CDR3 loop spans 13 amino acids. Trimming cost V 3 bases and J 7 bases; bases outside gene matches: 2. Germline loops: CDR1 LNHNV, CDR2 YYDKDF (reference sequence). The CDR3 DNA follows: TGTGCCACCAGCAGCGGGACTAGGAATGAGCAGTTCTTC. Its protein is CATSSGTRNEQFF.

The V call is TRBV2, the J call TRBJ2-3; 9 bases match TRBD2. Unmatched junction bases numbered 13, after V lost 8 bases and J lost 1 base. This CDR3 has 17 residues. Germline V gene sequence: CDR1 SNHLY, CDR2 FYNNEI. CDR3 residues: CASASRGLARGTDTQYF. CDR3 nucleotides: TGTGCCAGCGCCTCTCGGGGACTAGCCAGGGGCACAGATACGCAGTATTTT.

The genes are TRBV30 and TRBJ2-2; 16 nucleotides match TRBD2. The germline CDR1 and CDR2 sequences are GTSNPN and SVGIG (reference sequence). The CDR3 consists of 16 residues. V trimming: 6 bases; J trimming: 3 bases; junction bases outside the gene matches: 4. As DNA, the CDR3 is TGTGCCTGCGGGACTAGCGGGAGGGCCCACACCGGGGAGCTGTTTTTT. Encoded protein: CACGTSGRAHTGELFF.

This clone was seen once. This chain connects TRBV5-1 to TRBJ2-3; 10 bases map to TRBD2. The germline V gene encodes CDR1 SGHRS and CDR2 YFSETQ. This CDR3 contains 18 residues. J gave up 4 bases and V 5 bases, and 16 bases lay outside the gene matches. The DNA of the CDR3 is TGCGCCAGCAGTCAAGGGCTAGCGGGAGTAAGGGGGGCAGATACGCAGTATTTT. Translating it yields CASSQGLAGVRGADTQYF.

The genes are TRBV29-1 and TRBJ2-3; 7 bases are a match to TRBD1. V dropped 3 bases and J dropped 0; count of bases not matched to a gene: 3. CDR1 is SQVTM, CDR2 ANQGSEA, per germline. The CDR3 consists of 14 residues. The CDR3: CSVETGLSTDTQYF. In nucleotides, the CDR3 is TGCAGCGTTGAGACAGGGTTGAGCACAGATACGCAGTATTTT.

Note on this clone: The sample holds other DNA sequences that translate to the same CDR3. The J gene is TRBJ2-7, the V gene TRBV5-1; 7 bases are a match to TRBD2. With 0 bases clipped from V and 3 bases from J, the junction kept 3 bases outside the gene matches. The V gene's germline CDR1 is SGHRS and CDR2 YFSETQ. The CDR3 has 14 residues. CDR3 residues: CASSLGQRGYEQYF. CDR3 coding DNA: TGCGCCAGCAGCTTGGGACAGCGGGGCTACGAGCAGTACTTC.

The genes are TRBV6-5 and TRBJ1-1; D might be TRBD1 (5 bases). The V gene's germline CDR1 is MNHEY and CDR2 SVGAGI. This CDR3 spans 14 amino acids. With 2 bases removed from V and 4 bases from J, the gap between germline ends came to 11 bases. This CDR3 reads CASSYLLGATEAFF. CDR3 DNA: TGTGCCAGCAGTTACCTACTTGGGGCCACTGAAGCTTTCTTT.

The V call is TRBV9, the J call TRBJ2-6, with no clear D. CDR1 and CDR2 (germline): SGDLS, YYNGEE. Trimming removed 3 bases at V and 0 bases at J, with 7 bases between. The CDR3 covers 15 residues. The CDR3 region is CASSEGSSGANVLTF. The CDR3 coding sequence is TGTGCCAGCAGCGAGGGATCCTCTGGGGCCAACGTCCTGACTTTC.